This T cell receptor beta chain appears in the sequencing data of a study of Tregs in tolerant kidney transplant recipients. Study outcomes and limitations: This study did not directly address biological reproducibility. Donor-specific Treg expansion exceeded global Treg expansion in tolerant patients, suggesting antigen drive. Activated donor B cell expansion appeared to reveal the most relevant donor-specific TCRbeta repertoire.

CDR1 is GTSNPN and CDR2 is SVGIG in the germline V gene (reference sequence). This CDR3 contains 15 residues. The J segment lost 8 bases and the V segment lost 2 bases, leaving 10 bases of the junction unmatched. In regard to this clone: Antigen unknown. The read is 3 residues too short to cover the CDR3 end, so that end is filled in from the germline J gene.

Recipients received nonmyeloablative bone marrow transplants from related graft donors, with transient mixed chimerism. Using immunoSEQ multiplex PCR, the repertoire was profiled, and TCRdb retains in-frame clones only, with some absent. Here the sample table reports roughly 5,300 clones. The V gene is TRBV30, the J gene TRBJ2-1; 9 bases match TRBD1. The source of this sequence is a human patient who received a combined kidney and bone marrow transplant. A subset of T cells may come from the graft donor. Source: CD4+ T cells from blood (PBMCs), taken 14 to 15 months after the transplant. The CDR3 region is CAWSPGTGRADEQFF. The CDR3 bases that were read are TGTGCCTGGAGTCCAGGGACAGGGCGCGCCGATGAG.